These 28 T cell receptor beta chains came from one sample sequenced in a study of cytomegalovirus exposure and HLA in healthy donors. With 60 Vbeta and 13 Jbeta primers, the PCR was carried out. Sequencing was performed with immunoSEQ multiplex PCR; in TCRdb, only in-frame clones are kept and a portion is missing. The sample has approximately 120,000 clones, approximately 17% seen once. Sample: PBMCs. These TCRs come from a female donor in good health and CMV-seropositive.

The chain recombines TRBV15 with TRBJ2-7; D may be TRBD2 (5 bases). Trimming took off 6 bases at V and 1 base at J, with 10 bases between the two ends. This CDR3 contains 13 residues. The germline V gene has CDR1 LNHNV and CDR2 YYDKDF (reference sequence). The CDR3: CATSFGESYEQYF. CDR3 DNA: TGTGCCACCAGTTTCGGGGAGTCCTACGAGCAGTACTTC.

DNA for the CDR3: TGTGCCAGCATTAGCCGGGACAGAGACTATGGCTACACCTTC. Encoded protein: CASISRDRDYGYTF. This chain joins TRBV6-1 and TRBJ1-2, with 7 bases aligning to TRBD1. The V and J ends lost 7 bases and 3 bases, in that order; junction bases with no gene match: 8. CDR1 and CDR2 (germline): MNHNS, SASEGT. There are 14 residues in the CDR3.

In the case of this clone: The DNA is omitted, as the CDR3 cannot be located on it reliably, and the CDR3 follows TCRdb's listing. V usage is TRBV20-1 and J usage is TRBJ1-2; the D segment call TRBD1 is taken from the table without a DNA check. Looked up from germline, CDR1 is DFQATT and CDR2 is SNEGSKA (reference sequence). The CDR3 totals 8 residues, both ends included. The chain's CDR3 is CSVGSGTF.

The CDR3 sequence: CASSSGLAGGLMEQYF. The CDR3 DNA reads TGCGCCAGCAGCTCTGGACTAGCGGGGGGGCTGATGGAGCAGTACTTC. V and J are TRBV5-1 and TRBJ2-7, with 15 bases fitting TRBD2. This CDR3 region has 16 residues. CDR1 is SGHRS, CDR2 YFSETQ, per germline. V shed 3 bases and J 7 bases; nucleotides not matched to a gene: 8.

Here the CDR3 reads CASSGQGNTEAFF. The CDR3 nucleotides read TGCGCCAGCAGCGGACAGGGAAACACTGAAGCTTTCTTT. V is TRBV5-1 and J is TRBJ1-1, with 8 bases aligning to TRBD1. V trimming: 4 bases; J trimming: 2 bases; junction bases outside the gene matches: 1. Germline CDR1 reads SGHRS; CDR2 reads YFSETQ. The CDR3 covers 13 residues.

The V call is TRBV28, the J call TRBJ2-6; perhaps TRBD2 as D (6 bases). Trimming left V 5 bases short and J 3 bases short, with 11 bases between. This CDR3 region has 15 residues. Germline loops: CDR1 MDHEN, CDR2 SYDVKM. The CDR3 loop is CASSPRGSGANVLTF. The CDR3 nucleotides are TGTGCCAGCAGTCCTCGGGGGAGTGGGGCCAACGTCCTGACTTTC.

V is TRBV15 and J is TRBJ1-2; 8 positions agree with TRBD1. This CDR3 contains 15 residues. The junction had 8 bases not matched to a gene; V was cut back by 6 bases and J by 2 bases. The germline V gene has CDR1 LNHNV and CDR2 YYDKDF (reference sequence). The CDR3 region is CATRPRTGNNYGYTF. The CDR3 coding sequence is TGTGCCACCAGGCCTAGGACAGGGAACAACTATGGCTACACCTTC.

This clone was picked up a small number of times. In nucleotides, the CDR3 is TGCGCCAGCAGCTTGGACAGCAGCACAGATACGCAGTATTTT. Protein: CASSLDSSTDTQYF. The chain couples TRBV5-1 to TRBJ2-3; D ambiguous. This CDR3 contains 14 residues. V was cut by 0 bases and J by 0 bases, with 5 bases left in between. Germline values: CDR1 SGHRS, CDR2 YFSETQ.

This clone was observed a handful of times. The chain links TRBV2 to TRBJ2-3; D is perhaps TRBD2 (6 bases). There are 16 residues in the CDR3. Germline loops: CDR1 SNHLY, CDR2 FYNNEI. Between the trimmed V and J ends, which lost 2 bases and 0 bases, there was a span of 12 bases. DNA of the CDR3: TGTGCCAGCAGTGAATTTCGCGGGGTTAGCACAGATACGCAGTATTTT. This gives the protein CASSEFRGVSTDTQYF. Filled out from reference TRBV2 and TRBJ2-3, the complete variable domain reads EPEVTQTPSHQVTQMGQEVILRCVPISNHLYFYWYRQILGQKVEFLVSFYNNEISEKSEIFDDQFSVERPDGSNFTLKIRSTKLEDSAMYFCASSEFRGVSTDTQYFGPGTRLTVL.

The V call is TRBV29-1, the J call TRBJ2-7; 12 bases agree with TRBD1. Germline CDR1 SQVTM, CDR2 ANQGSEA. The CDR3 spans 13 residues. V was clipped by 7 bases and J by 6 bases; unmatched bases: 7. CDR3 in amino acids: CSARDRGRSEQYF. The CDR3 nucleotides read TGCAGCGCCAGGGACAGGGGGCGTTCCGAGCAGTACTTC.

This clone was detected only a few times. The V and J genes are TRBV28 and TRBJ1-5, with 8 bases lining up with TRBD1. The length of the CDR3 is 15 residues. Germline V lookup: CDR1 MDHEN, CDR2 SYDVKM. The V segment lost 3 bases and the J segment 1 base; nucleotides outside the gene matches: 2. The CDR3 is CASSFWTGSNQPQHF. For the CDR3, the DNA is TGTGCCAGCAGTTTTTGGACAGGGAGCAATCAGCCCCAGCATTTT.

The chain employs TRBV4-1 and TRBJ2-1; the match to TRBD2 covers 13 bases. The CDR3 runs 20 residues. The V and J ends lost 2 bases and 3 bases, in that order; junction bases with no gene match: 13. Germline V gene lookup returns CDR1 MGHRA and CDR2 YSYEKL. The CDR3 region has the DNA TGCGCCAGCAGCCAAAAATATCCCGGGACTAGCGGGGTCGGCTACAATGAGCAGTTCTTC. Its protein product is CASSQKYPGTSGVGYNEQFF.

The V gene is TRBV27, the J gene TRBJ1-5; unclear D gene. Trimming took 5 bases from V and 5 from J, leaving 13 bases between them. The CDR3 is 14 amino acids. From germline, CDR1 is MNHEY and CDR2 SMNVEV (reference sequence). The CDR3 DNA sequence: TGTGCCAGCAGTACCGCCTTGGGCCATCAGCCCCAGCATTTT. Translation gives CASSTALGHQPQHF.

The chain joins TRBV4-3 to TRBJ2-7; no firm D call. Germline CDR1 LGHNA, CDR2 YSLEER. V shed 0 bases and J shed 3 bases, with 12 bases lying between them. The CDR3 has 15 residues. As DNA, the CDR3 is TGCGCCAGCAGCCAAGATCGAGTCACTGGCTACGAGCAGTACTTC. Translating it yields CASSQDRVTGYEQYF.

This clone was counted between two and nine times. The V and J genes are TRBV28 and TRBJ1-2, with a possible D match to TRBD1 (6 bases). Germline V lookup: CDR1 MDHEN, CDR2 SYDVKM. The V end was cut by 2 bases, the J end by 4 bases, with 14 bases between. CDR3 length equals 15 residues. The chain's CDR3 is CASSLPGGASYGYTF. The CDR3 region has the DNA TGTGCCAGCAGTTTACCTGGGGGCGCGAGCTATGGCTACACCTTC.

The CDR3 reads CAISDRSNTGELFF. CDR3 sequence (DNA): TGTGCCATCAGTGACAGGTCCAACACCGGGGAGCTGTTTTTT. The V call is TRBV10-3, the J call TRBJ2-2; the D is unclear. From germline, CDR1 is ENHRY and CDR2 SYGVKD. The length of the CDR3 is 14 residues. Trimming pared 3 bases from V and 2 bases from J, leaving 7 bases between.

This clone has more than one count but fewer than ten. This chain links TRBV11-2 with TRBJ1-5; D may be TRBD1 (5 bases). The germline V gene has CDR1 SGHAT and CDR2 FQNNGV. The CDR3 is 15 residues long. V was pared by 5 bases and J by 0 bases, with 11 bases between. CDR3 DNA sequence: TGTGCCAGCAGCCGGAATAGGGGTAGCAATCAGCCCCAGCATTTT. Translation: CASSRNRGSNQPQHF.

The V and J genes are TRBV29-1 and TRBJ2-6; TRBD2 aligns across 7 bases. Germline assignment: CDR1 SQVTM and CDR2 ANQGSEA. CDR3 length: 18 amino acids. The ends lost 1 base at V and 0 bases at J; junction bases unmatched: 9. CDR3 residues: CSVEVREGFLSGANVLTF. The CDR3 DNA sequence: TGCAGCGTTGAAGTGAGGGAGGGGTTCCTCTCTGGGGCCAACGTCCTGACTTTC.

This clone was detected only a few times. J is TRBJ1-5 and V is TRBV2; TRBD1 matches at 8 bases. V lost 7 bases, J lost 6 bases, and 8 bases stayed unmatched. The CDR3 consists of 14 residues. Germline lookup yields CDR1 SNHLY and CDR2 FYNNEI. As DNA, the CDR3 is TGTGCCAGCAATGGCAGGGGGCGAAGTCAGCCCCAGCATTTT. It encodes CASNGRGRSQPQHF. Together with reference TRBV2 and TRBJ1-5, the CDR3 gives the full variable domain: EPEVTQTPSHQVTQMGQEVILRCVPISNHLYFYWYRQILGQKVEFLVSFYNNEISEKSEIFDDQFSVERPDGSNFTLKIRSTKLEDSAMYFCASNGRGRSQPQHFGDGTRLSIL.

This clone was found a few times. V usage is TRBV7-2 and J usage is TRBJ2-1; D perhaps matches TRBD2 (6 bases). The CDR3 runs 15 residues. Germline CDR1 SGHTA, CDR2 FQGNSA. The V and J ends lost 2 bases and 2 bases respectively, with 10 bases between them. CDR3 region: CASSLYSGPYNEQFF. CDR3 DNA sequence: TGTGCCAGCAGCTTATATAGCGGTCCCTACAATGAGCAGTTCTTC.

V usage is TRBV2 and J usage is TRBJ2-2, with a possible D match to TRBD1 (6 bases). V shed 1 base and J shed 7 bases, with 10 bases lying between them. CDR1 is SNHLY and CDR2 is FYNNEI in the germline V gene. This CDR3 region has 14 residues. The CDR3 sequence is CASSEGPDSGELFF. CDR3 sequence (DNA): TGTGCCAGCAGTGAAGGCCCGGACAGCGGGGAGCTGTTTTTT.

This rearrangement joins TRBV19 to TRBJ2-3; D gene unclear. This CDR3 is built from 17 residues. Looked up from germline, CDR1 is LNHDA and CDR2 is SQIVND (reference sequence). V lost 1 base to trimming and J lost 0 bases, with 14 bases between them. The chain's CDR3 is CASSIAPQWRSTDTQYF. The CDR3 bases are TGTGCCAGTAGTATAGCCCCCCAGTGGCGGAGCACAGATACGCAGTATTTT.

J is TRBJ2-7 and V is TRBV28, with D possibly matching TRBD1 (5 bases). Trimming shortened V by 7 bases and J by 3 bases, and 19 bases separated the two germline ends. Germline V gives CDR1 MDHEN, CDR2 SYDVKM. CDR3 size: 15 residues. CDR3 nucleotide sequence: TGTGCCAGCAACACTCCACAGACAGCCCGCTACGAGCAGTACTTC. Translating it yields CASNTPQTARYEQYF.

J is TRBJ2-7 and V is TRBV5-1; D is perhaps TRBD1 (8 bases). V lost 1 base, J lost 2 bases, and 13 bases lay in between. The CDR3 covers 15 residues. Germline V gene sequence: CDR1 SGHRS, CDR2 YFSETQ. The CDR3 sequence: CASSLRTGRAYEQYF. CDR3 coding DNA: TGCGCCAGCAGCTTGCGGACAGGGAGGGCCTACGAGCAGTACTTC.

The rearrangement links TRBV5-1 to TRBJ1-1; no definite D call. CDR1 SGHRS and CDR2 YFSETQ come from the germline V gene. CDR3 length: 14 residues. V lost 6 bases and J lost 1, with 13 bases in between. CDR3 sequence reads: CASKLRTANTEAFF. DNA for the CDR3: TGCGCCAGCAAACTCCGAACAGCGAACACTGAAGCTTTCTTT.

This clone has more than one count but fewer than ten. The rearrangement links TRBV27 to TRBJ1-5; 7 bases agree with TRBD1. The CDR3 covers 16 residues. Germline trimming cut 6 bases from V and 0 bases from J; bases unmatched to any gene: 8. Germline V gene data show CDR1 as MNHEY and CDR2 as SMNVEV (reference sequence). CDR3 in DNA: TGTGCCAGCAGGAGGGGGACAGCGAATAGCAATCAGCCCCAGCATTTT. Encoded protein: CASRRGTANSNQPQHF.

V gene TRBV27 combines with J gene TRBJ2-7; 10 bases fit TRBD2. Trimming cost V 0 bases and J 6 bases; bases outside gene matches: 2. CDR3 length equals 14 residues. Germline V gives CDR1 MNHEY, CDR2 SMNVEV (reference sequence). The CDR3 reads CASSLSSGGTEQYF. CDR3 nucleotides: TGTGCCAGCAGTTTATCTAGCGGGGGGACCGAGCAGTACTTC.

The V and J genes are TRBV2 and TRBJ1-1; D gene uncertain. From germline, CDR1 is SNHLY and CDR2 FYNNEI. The CDR3 runs to 15 residues. Trimming took 1 base from V and 2 from J, leaving 11 bases between them. The CDR3 sequence is CASSEEGSLNTEAFF. The CDR3 DNA reads TGTGCCAGCAGTGAAGAAGGGAGTCTAAACACTGAAGCTTTCTTT. The whole variable domain, remainder taken from reference TRBV2 and TRBJ1-1, is EPEVTQTPSHQVTQMGQEVILRCVPISNHLYFYWYRQILGQKVEFLVSFYNNEISEKSEIFDDQFSVERPDGSNFTLKIRSTKLEDSAMYFCASSEEGSLNTEAFFGQGTRLTVV.